The sample holds one count of the clone carrying this T cell receptor beta chain. This sample was included in a study of shared clonotypes between healthy human individuals. Terminally differentiated effector memory CD45RA+ cells were excluded by CCR7 positive selection of CD45RO-negative cells. Only in-frame clones appear in the TCRdb table, and some are missing; sequencing was by immunoSEQ multiplex PCR. This sample has 750,000 to 1,000,000 clones, with 80% to 95% found just once. There are 15 residues in the CDR3. Germline CDR1 SGHAT, CDR2 FQNNGV. With 5 bases removed from V and 4 bases from J, the gap between germline ends came to 18 bases.

This rearrangement joins TRBV11-2 to TRBJ2-7; D tentatively reads TRBD1 or TRBD2 (5 bases each). What was sequenced was naive CD8+ T cells sorted from blood. The TCR was taken from a man in his thirties or forties in good health. This chain's CDR3 is CASSPPPGPTYEQYF. The CDR3 DNA is TGTGCCAGCAGCCCTCCGCCGGGGCCTACATACGAGCAGTACTTC.